The 6 T cell receptor beta chains reported below all come from one sample, sequenced in a study of cytomegalovirus exposure and HLA in healthy donors. The PCR contained 60 Vbeta and 13 Jbeta primers. Sequenced by immunoSEQ multiplex PCR; TCRdb stores in-frame clones only, minus some. The repertoire holds more than 85,000 clones, with about 75% as singletons. Sequences were obtained from PBMCs. These receptors were obtained from a woman aged 18-29 years in good health and CMV-seropositive.

This clone was seen a handful of times. This chain uses TRBV9 with TRBJ2-1; TRBD2 is a possible D gene (6 bases). Between the trimmed V and J ends, which lost 0 bases and 8 bases, there was a span of 18 bases. The CDR3 totals 16 residues. The germline V gene encodes CDR1 SGDLS and CDR2 YYNGEE. CDR3 sequence reads: CASSVVAGRRADEQFF. In DNA, the CDR3 is TGTGCCAGCAGCGTAGTGGCAGGGAGGAGGGCGGATGAGCAGTTCTTC.

The rearrangement uses TRBV5-1 and TRBJ2-6; TRBD1 agrees at 10 bases. Trimming at V came to 6 bases and at J to 2 bases, leaving 8 bases not matched to a gene. The CDR3 extends over 17 amino acids. In germline, CDR1 is SGHRS, CDR2 YFSETQ. CDR3 DNA sequence: TGCGCCAGCAAAGCTGGGACAGGGGCAGCTGGGGCCAACGTCCTGACTTTC. It specifies CASKAGTGAAGANVLTF.

CDR3 nucleotide sequence: TGTGCCAGCAGCCAACGACAGGACCGCAAGGCGCAGTACTTC. It translates to CASSQRQDRKAQYF. This chain connects TRBV5-8 to TRBJ2-7; the D gene is possibly TRBD1 (6 bases). V was trimmed by 4 bases and J by 9 bases, leaving 20 bases between them. The length of the CDR3 is 14 residues. Germline assignment: CDR1 SGHTS and CDR2 YDEGEE.

In DNA, the CDR3 is TGTGCCAGCAGGAGCGGGAGCGCTAGCTCCTACGAGCAGTACTTC. This sequence encodes CASRSGSASSYEQYF. The J gene is TRBJ2-7, the V gene TRBV27; TRBD2 agrees at 8 bases. This CDR3 comprises 15 residues. V lost 6 bases, J lost 0 bases, and 7 bases stayed unmatched. The germline V gene has CDR1 MNHEY and CDR2 SMNVEV (reference sequence).

The V call is TRBV7-8, the J call TRBJ1-1; 9 bases are a match to TRBD1. CDR1 SGHVS and CDR2 FQNEAQ come from the germline V gene. Trimming cost V 5 bases and J 10 bases; bases outside gene matches: 5. The CDR3 is 12 residues long. CDR3 nucleotide sequence: TGTGCCAGCAGCCCATGGACAGGGGTAGCTTTCTTT. Protein sequence: CASSPWTGVAFF.

This clone was observed a handful of times. The chain is built from TRBV4-1 and TRBJ2-4; 9 bases match TRBD2. CDR1 is MGHRA, CDR2 YSYEKL, per germline. Trimming took 3 bases from V and 7 from J; bases not matched to a gene: 1. The CDR3 covers 13 residues. CDR3 sequence (DNA): TGCGCCAGCAGCCAGGGGACTAGCAACATTCAGTACTTC. It yields the protein CASSQGTSNIQYF.